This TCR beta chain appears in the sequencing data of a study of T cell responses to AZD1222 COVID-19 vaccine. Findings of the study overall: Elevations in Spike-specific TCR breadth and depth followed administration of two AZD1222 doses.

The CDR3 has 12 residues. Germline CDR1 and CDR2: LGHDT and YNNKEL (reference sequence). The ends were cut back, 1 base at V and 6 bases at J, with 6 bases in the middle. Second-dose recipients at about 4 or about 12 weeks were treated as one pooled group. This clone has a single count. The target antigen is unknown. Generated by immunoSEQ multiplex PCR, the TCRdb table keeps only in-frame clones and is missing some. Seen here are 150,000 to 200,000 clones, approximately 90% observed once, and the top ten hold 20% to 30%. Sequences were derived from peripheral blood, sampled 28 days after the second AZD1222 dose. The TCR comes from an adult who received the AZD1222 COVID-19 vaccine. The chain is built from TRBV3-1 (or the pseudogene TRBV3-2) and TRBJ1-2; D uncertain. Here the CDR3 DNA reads TGTGCCAGCAGCCAAGCCTGGGATGGCTACACCTTC. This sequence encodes CASSQAWDGYTF.